This TCR beta chain originates from a study of regulatory T cells in long-lasting Graves disease. This clonotype was counted between two and nine times. CDR3 length equals 15 residues. Germline lookup yields CDR1 DFQATT and CDR2 SNEGSKA (reference sequence). V lost 3 bases, J lost 3 bases, and 7 bases stayed unmatched. The time point: newly diagnosed GD, antithyroid drugs for less than 3 months. The authors made the TCR library using RNA they extracted from PBMCs. Combining iRepertoire HTBI primers with Arm-PCR of CDR3 regions, the authors built TCR beta libraries. TCRdb analysed the multiplex PCR reads with MiXCR anew, one entry per CDR3 protein. The sample has 450,000 to 700,000 distinct CDR3 sequences; roughly 12% are singletons. These same data were also listed under a study on T cells in Graves' hyperthyroidism and ophthalmopathy.

Sequencing used peripheral blood mononuclear cells (PBMCs), obtained at new diagnosis, from a patient treated with antithyroid drugs. This sequence joins TRBV20-1 and TRBJ2-7, with 11 positions matching TRBD1. The TCR originated in a man aged 30 to 39 with Graves disease. CDR3 loop: CSASPGTGGIYEQYF. CDR3 DNA: TGCAGTGCTAGTCCCGGGACAGGGGGAATCTACGAGCAGTACTTC.